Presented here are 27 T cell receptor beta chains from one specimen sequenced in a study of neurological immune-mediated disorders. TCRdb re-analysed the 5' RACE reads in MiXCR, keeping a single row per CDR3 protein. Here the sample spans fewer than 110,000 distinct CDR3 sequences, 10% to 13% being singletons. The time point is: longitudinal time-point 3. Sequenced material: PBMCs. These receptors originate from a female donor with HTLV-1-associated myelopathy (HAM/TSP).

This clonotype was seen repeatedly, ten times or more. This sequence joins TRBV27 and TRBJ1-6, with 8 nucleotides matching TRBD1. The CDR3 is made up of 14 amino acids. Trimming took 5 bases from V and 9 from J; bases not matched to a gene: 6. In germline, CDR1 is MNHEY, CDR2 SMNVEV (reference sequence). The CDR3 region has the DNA TGTGCCAGCAGTCGTCCAGGGGGCCCTTCACCCCTCCACTTT. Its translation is CASSRPGGPSPLHF.

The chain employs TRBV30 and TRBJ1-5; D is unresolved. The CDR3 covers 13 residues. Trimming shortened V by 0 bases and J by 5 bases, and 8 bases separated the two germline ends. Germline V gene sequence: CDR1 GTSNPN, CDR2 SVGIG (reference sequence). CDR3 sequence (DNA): TGTGCCTGGAGTGTAGGGAGGGATCAGCCCCAGCATTTT. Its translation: CAWSVGRDQPQHF.

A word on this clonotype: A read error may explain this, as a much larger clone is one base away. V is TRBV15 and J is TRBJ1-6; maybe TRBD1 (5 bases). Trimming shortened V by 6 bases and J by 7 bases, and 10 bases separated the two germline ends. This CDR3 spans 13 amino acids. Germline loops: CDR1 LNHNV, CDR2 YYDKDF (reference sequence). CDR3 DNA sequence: TGTGCCACCAGTATCAGACAGAATTCACCCCTCCACTTT. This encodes CATSIRQNSPLHF.

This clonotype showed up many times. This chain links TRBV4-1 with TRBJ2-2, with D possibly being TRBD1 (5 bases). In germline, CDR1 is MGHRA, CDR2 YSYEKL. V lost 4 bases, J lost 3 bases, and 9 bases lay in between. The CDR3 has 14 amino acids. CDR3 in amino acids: CASSRLGDTGELFF. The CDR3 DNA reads TGCGCCAGCAGCCGGTTAGGGGACACCGGGGAGCTGTTTTTT.

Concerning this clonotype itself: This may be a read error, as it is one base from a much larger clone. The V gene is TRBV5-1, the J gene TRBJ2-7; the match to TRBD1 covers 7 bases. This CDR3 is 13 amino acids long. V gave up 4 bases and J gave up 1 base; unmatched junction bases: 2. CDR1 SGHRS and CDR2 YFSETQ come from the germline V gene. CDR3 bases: TGCGCCAGCAGCAGGGGACAGTCCTACGAGCAGTACTTC. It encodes CASSRGQSYEQYF.

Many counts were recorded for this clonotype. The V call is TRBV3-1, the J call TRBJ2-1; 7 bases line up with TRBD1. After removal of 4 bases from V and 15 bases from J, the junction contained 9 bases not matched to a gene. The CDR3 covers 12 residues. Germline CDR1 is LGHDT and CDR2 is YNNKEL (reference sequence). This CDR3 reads CASSPSQGIRFF. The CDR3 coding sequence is TGTGCCAGCAGCCCGTCACAGGGGATTAGGTTCTTC.

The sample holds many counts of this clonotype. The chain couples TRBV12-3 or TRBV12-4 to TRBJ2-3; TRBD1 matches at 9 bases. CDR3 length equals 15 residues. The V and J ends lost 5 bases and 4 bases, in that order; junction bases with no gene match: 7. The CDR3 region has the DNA TGTGCCAGCAGTCCGGACAGGGGAGACGCAGATACGCAGTATTTT. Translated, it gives CASSPDRGDADTQYF.

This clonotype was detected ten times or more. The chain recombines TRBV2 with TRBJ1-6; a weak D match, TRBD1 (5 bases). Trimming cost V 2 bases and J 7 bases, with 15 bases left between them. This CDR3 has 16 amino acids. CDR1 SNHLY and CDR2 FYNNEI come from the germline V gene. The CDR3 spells CASSERGRVSNSPLHF. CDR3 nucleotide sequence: TGTGCCAGCAGTGAAAGGGGTAGAGTTTCGAATTCACCCCTCCACTTT.

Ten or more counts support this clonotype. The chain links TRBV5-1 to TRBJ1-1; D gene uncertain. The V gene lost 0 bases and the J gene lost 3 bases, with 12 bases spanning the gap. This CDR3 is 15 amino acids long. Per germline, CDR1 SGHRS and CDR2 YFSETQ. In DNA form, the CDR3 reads TGCGCCAGCAGCTTGGCCGTGAGTGGGGACACTGAAGCTTTCTTT. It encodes CASSLAVSGDTEAFF.

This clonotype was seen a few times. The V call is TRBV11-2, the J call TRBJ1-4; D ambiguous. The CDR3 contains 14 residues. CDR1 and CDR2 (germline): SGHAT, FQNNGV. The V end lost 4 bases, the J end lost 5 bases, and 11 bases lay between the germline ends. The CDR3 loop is CASSSKALNEKLFF. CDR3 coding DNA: TGTGCCAGCAGCTCCAAGGCGCTCAATGAAAAACTGTTTTTT.

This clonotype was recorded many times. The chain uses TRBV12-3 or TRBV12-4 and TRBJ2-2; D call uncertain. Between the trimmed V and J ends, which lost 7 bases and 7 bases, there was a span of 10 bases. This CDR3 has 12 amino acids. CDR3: CASTPNVGELFF. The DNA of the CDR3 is TGTGCCAGCACACCTAATGTCGGGGAGCTGTTTTTT.

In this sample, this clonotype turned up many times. The CDR3 here is CASSPGTGVGEQYF. CDR3 in DNA: TGTGCCAGTAGTCCCGGGACAGGGGTGGGCGAGCAGTACTTC. The J gene is TRBJ2-7, the V gene TRBV19, with 10 nucleotides matching TRBD1. The V gene's germline CDR1 is LNHDA and CDR2 SQIVND (reference sequence). CDR3 length equals 14 residues. V lost 5 bases to trimming and J lost 6 bases; unmatched junction nucleotides: 7. Complete variable domain (other parts from reference TRBV19 and TRBJ2-7): DGGITQSPKYLFRKEGQNVTLSCEQNLNHDAMYWYRQDPGQGLRLIYYSQIVNDFQKGDIAEGYSVSREKKESFPLTVTSAQKNPTAFYLCASSPGTGVGEQYFGPGTRLTVT.

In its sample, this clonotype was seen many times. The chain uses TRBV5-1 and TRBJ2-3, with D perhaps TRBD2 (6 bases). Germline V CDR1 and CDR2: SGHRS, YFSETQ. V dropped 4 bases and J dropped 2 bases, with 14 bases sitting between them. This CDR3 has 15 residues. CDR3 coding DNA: TGCGCCAGCAGCGCTACGGGACTTGTCACAGATACGCAGTATTTT. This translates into CASSATGLVTDTQYF.

The CDR3 nucleotides are TGTGCCAGCATTTACTATCGGTGGGGCAGGGTGAACACTGAAGCTTTCTTT. Translating it yields CASIYYRWGRVNTEAFF. This chain uses TRBV2 with TRBJ1-1, with D tentatively TRBD1 (5 bases). Germline loops: CDR1 SNHLY, CDR2 FYNNEI. V lost 7 bases and J lost 0, with 21 bases in between. This CDR3 is 17 amino acids long.

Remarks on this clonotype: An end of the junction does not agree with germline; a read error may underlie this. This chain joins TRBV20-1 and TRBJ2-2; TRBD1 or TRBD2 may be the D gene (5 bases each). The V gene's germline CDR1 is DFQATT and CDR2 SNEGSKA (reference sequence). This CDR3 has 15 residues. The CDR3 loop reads CSARWGAPDTGEPFF. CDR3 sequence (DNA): TGCAGTGCGCGCTGGGGAGCGCCGGACACCGGGGAGCCGTTTTTT.

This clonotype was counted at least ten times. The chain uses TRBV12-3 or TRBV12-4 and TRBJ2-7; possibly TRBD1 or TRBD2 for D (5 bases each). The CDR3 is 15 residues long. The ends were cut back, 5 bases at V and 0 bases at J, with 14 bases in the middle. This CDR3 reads CASSPPGTLSYEQYF. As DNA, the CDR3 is TGTGCCAGCAGTCCTCCCGGGACGCTCTCCTACGAGCAGTACTTC.

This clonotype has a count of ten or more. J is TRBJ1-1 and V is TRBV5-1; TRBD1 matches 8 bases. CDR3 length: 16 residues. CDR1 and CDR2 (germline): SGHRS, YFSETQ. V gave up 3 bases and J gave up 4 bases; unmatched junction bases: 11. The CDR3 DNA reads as TGCGCCAGCAGCTCTAGGGACAGGTCGATTGGCACTGAAGCTTTCTTT. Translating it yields CASSSRDRSIGTEAFF.

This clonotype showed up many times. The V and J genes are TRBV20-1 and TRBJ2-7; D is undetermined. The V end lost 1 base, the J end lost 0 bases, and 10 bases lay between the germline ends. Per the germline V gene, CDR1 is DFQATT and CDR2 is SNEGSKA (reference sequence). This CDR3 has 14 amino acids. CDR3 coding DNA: TGCAGTGCTAGAGGGGGTTTTAGCTCCTACGAGCAGTACTTC. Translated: CSARGGFSSYEQYF.

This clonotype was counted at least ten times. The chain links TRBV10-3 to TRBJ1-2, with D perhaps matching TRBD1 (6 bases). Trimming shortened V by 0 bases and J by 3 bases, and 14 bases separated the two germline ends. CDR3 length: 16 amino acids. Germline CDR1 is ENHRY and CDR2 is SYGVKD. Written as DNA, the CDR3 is TGTGCCATCAGTGAGTCCTTGGCAGGGGTGGACTATGGCTACACCTTC. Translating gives CAISESLAGVDYGYTF.

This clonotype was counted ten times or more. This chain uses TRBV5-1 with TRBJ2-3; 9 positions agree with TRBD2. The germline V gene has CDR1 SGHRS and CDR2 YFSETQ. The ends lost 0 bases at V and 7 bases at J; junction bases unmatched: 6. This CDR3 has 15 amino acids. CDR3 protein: CASSLAGLAINTQYF. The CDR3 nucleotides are TGCGCCAGCAGCTTGGCTGGACTAGCGATAAATACGCAGTATTTT. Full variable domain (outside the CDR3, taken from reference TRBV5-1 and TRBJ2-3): KAGVTQTPRYLIKTRGQQVTLSCSPISGHRSVSWYQQTPGQGLQFLFEYFSETQRNKGNFPGRFSGRQFSNSRSEMNVSTLELGDSALYLCASSLAGLAINTQYFGPGTRLTVL.

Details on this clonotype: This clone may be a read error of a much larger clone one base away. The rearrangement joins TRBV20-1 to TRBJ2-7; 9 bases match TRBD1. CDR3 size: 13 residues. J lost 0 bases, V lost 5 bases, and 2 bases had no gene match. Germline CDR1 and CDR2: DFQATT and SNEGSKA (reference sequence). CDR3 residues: CSAGDRDSYEQYF. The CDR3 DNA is TGCAGTGCTGGGGACAGGGACTCCTACGAGCAGTACTTC.

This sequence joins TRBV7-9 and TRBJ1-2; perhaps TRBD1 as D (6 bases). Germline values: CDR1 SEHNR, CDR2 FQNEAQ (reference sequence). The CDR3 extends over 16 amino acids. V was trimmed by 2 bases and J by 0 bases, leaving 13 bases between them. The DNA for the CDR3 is TGTGCCAGCAGCTTATCTACAGGGATTGCTAACTATGGCTACACCTTC. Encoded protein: CASSLSTGIANYGYTF.

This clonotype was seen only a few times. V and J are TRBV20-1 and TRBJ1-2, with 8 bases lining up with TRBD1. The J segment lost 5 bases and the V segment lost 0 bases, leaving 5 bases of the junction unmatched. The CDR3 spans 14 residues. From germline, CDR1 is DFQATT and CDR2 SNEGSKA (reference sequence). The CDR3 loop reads CSARDPTGEYGYTF. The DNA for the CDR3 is TGCAGTGCTAGAGATCCGACAGGGGAGTATGGCTACACCTTC.

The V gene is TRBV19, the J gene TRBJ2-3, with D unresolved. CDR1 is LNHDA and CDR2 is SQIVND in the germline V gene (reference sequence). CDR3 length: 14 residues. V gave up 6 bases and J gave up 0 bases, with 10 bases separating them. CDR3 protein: CASRSFGSTDTQYF. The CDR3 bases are TGTGCCAGTAGGAGCTTCGGCAGCACAGATACGCAGTATTTT.

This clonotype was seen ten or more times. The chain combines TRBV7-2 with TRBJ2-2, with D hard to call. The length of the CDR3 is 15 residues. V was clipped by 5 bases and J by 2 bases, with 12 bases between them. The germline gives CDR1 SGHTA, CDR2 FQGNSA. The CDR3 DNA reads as TGTGCCAGCAGCCTCTCCCGATTCAACACCGGGGAGCTGTTTTTT. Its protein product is CASSLSRFNTGELFF.

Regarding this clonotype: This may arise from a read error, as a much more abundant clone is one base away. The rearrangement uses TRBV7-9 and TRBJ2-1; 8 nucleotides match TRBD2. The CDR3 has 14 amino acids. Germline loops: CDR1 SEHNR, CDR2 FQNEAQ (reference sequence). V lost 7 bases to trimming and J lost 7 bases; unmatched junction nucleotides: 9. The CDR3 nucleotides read TGTGCCAGCACCACGGGGGGGGCTTGGAATGAGCAGTTCTTC. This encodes CASTTGGAWNEQFF. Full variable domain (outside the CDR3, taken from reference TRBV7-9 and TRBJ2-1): DTGVSQNPRHKITKRGQNVTFRCDPISEHNRLYWYRQTLGQGPEFLTYFQNEAQLEKSRLLSDRFSAERPKGSFSTLEIQRTEQGDSAMYLCASTTGGAWNEQFFGPGTRLTVL.

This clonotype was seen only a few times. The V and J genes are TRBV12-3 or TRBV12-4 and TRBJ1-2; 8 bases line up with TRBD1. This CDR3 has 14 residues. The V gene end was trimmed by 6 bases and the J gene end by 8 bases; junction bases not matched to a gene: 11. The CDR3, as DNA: TGTGCCAGCAGCCCACTTGGACAGGGATACGGCTACACCTTC. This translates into CASSPLGQGYGYTF.